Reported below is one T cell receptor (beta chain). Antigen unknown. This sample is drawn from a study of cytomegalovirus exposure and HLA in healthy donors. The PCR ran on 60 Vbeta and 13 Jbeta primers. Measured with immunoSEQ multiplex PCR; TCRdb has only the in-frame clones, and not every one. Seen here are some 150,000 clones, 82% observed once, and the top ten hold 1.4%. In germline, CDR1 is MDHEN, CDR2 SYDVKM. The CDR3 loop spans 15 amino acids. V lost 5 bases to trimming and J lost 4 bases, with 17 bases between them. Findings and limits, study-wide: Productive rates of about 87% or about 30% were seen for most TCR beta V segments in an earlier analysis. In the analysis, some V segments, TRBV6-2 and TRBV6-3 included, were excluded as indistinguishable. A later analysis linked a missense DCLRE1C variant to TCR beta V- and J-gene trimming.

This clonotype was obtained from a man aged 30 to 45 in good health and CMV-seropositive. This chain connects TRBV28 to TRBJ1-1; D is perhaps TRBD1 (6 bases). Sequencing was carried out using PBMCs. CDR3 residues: CASSRERGSGTEAFF. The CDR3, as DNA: TGTGCCAGCAGTCGGGAAAGGGGGTCGGGCACTGAAGCTTTCTTT.